The rows below give T cell receptor beta chains drawn from one sample of a study of blood T cell repertoires in COVID-19. Data came from immunoSEQ multiplex PCR; TCRdb stores just in-frame clones and leaves some out. The sample includes roughly 100,000 clones, around 89% of them seen just once. Sequences were obtained from peripheral blood. These receptors were collected from a woman older than 75 with active COVID-19. The CDR3 runs from the conserved cysteine through the conserved F or W. D genes are given only for firm matches. Not all rows give a size; the values are once, few, many and, for expanded clones, a class.

d_gene	v_gene	j_gene	abundance	CDR3aa	CDR3nt
.	TRBV18	TRBJ2-3	.	CASSVKADTQYF	TGTGCCAGCTCAGTCAAAGCCGATACGCAGTATTTT
.	TRBV7-2	TRBJ2-1	.	CASSLLNQAGEQFF	TGTGCCAGCAGCCTCTTGAACCAAGCGGGTGAGCAGTTCTTC
TRBD1	TRBV11-2	TRBJ2-3	.	CASSLWGGGQGSSTDTQYF	TGTGCCAGCAGCTTATGGGGAGGGGGACAGGGTTCTAGCACAGATACGCAGTATTTT
.	TRBV4-1	TRBJ1-5	.	CASSQDSLGAHHQPQHF	TGCGCCAGCAGCCAAGATTCCTTAGGGGCTCACCATCAGCCCCAGCATTTT
TRBD1	TRBV28	TRBJ2-3	.	CASSQWRPPGAGGKPSTTDTQYF	TGTGCCAGCAGTCAGTGGCGCCCCCCCGGGGCAGGGGGCAAGCCTTCCACCACAGATACGCAGTATTTT
.	TRBV24-1	TRBJ2-7	.	CATSLPGSEQYF	TGTGCCACCAGTTTACCAGGAAGCGAGCAGTACTTC
.	TRBV6-2/TRBV6-3	TRBJ1-4	.	CASSPQTNEKLFF	TGTGCCAGCAGTCCCCAAACTAATGAAAAACTGTTTTTT
.	TRBV21-1	TRBJ1-2	.	CASSPPSRGPNYGYTF	TGTGCCAGCAGCCCACCGAGCAGGGGGCCTAACTATGGCTACACCTTC
.	TRBV6-5	TRBJ2-7	.	CASSRAGQTYEQYF	TGTGCCAGCAGCCGCGCGGGACAGACGTACGAGCAGTACTTC
.	TRBV7-3	TRBJ1-1	.	CASSLGRANTEAFF	TGTGCCAGCAGCTTAGGGCGGGCGAACACTGAAGCTTTCTTT
.	TRBV6-2/TRBV6-3	TRBJ1-5	once	CASSYFNSVQPQHF	TGTGCCAGCAGTTACTTTAATTCCGTTCAGCCCCAGCATTTT
.	TRBV11-2	TRBJ1-3	few	CASSRGLVGNTIYF	TGTGCCAGCTCTCGAGGCCTCGTTGGAAACACCATATATTTT
.	TRBV19	TRBJ1-1	.	CASSIDLSRVAFF	TGTGCCAGTAGTATAGACTTGTCACGCGTAGCTTTCTTT
.	TRBV28	TRBJ1-5	.	CASSLDRQPQHF	TGTGCCAGCAGTTTAGACAGGCAGCCCCAGCATTTT
TRBD1	TRBV6-5	TRBJ1-1	few	CASSYYRGTEAFF	TGTGCCAGCAGCTATTACAGGGGCACTGAAGCTTTCTTT
TRBD1	TRBV10-3	TRBJ1-1	.	CAIRGGTGKTDTEAFF	TGTGCCATCAGGGGAGGGACAGGGAAGACGGACACTGAAGCTTTCTTT
TRBD2	TRBV28	TRBJ2-7	few	CASNQPGLSYEQYF	TGTGCCAGCAATCAACCGGGACTATCCTACGAGCAGTACTTC
.	TRBV7-3	TRBJ2-1	.	CASSLTADNEQFF	TGTGCCAGCAGCTTAACGGCCGATAATGAGCAGTTCTTC
TRBD1	TRBV18	TRBJ2-1	.	CASSHGTDTNEQFF	TGTGCCAGCTCTCACGGGACAGACACCAATGAGCAGTTCTTC
TRBD1	TRBV7-2	TRBJ2-3	.	CASSIGRGDTQYF	TGTGCCAGCAGCATCGGCAGGGGGGATACGCAGTATTTT
TRBD2	TRBV19	TRBJ2-2	.	CASTHPLAGAGELFF	TGTGCCAGTACTCACCCCCTAGCGGGAGCCGGGGAGCTGTTTTTT
.	TRBV30	TRBJ2-2	.	CAWSVFGTGHTGELFF	TGTGCCTGGAGTGTATTTGGTACAGGGCACACCGGGGAGCTGTTTTTT
.	TRBV7-6	TRBJ2-2	.	CASSLNTGELFF	TGTGCCAGCAGCCTGAACACCGGGGAGCTGTTTTTT
.	TRBV6-6	TRBJ2-1	.	CASSYREEYNEQFF	TGTGCCAGCAGTTACCGGGAAGAATACAATGAGCAGTTCTTC
.	TRBV27	TRBJ2-7	.	CASSLSDTIGNEQYF	TGTGCCAGCAGTTTATCGGACACTATAGGCAACGAGCAGTACTTC
TRBD2	TRBV7-2	TRBJ2-3	.	CASSLGPAGADTQYF	TGTGCCAGCAGCTTAGGACCAGCGGGAGCCGATACGCAGTATTTT
TRBD1	TRBV30	TRBJ1-2	once	CAWLEGQGSYGYTF	TGTGCCTGGTTAGAGGGACAGGGGTCCTATGGCTACACCTTC
TRBD1	TRBV18	TRBJ2-1	.	CASSPIGTGVRRSYNEQFF	TGTGCCAGCTCACCTATCGGGACAGGGGTTCGTAGGTCCTACAATGAGCAGTTCTTC
TRBD1	TRBV4-1	TRBJ2-5	.	CASSHLTGLQETQYF	TGCGCCAGCAGCCACTTGACAGGGCTCCAAGAGACCCAGTACTTC
.	TRBV30	TRBJ1-6	.	CAWSVQRERSYNSPLHF	TGTGCCTGGAGTGTACAGCGGGAGCGCTCCTATAATTCACCCCTCCACTTT
.	TRBV7-2	TRBJ2-3	.	CASSLQLIGGTDTQYF	TGTGCCAGCAGCTTACAGTTAATAGGGGGCACAGATACGCAGTATTTT
TRBD1	TRBV11-2	TRBJ1-4	.	CASSLGGQGALNEKLFF	TGTGCCAGCAGCTTAGGAGGGCAGGGGGCACTTAATGAAAAACTGTTTTTT
TRBD1	TRBV10-2	TRBJ1-1	.	CASSRQGETEAFF	TGCGCCAGCAGTCGACAGGGTGAAACTGAAGCTTTCTTT
TRBD2	TRBV6-5	TRBJ2-5	.	CASRKTVERGETQYF	TGTGCCAGCAGAAAAACCGTGGAGCGGGGAGAGACCCAGTACTTC
TRBD1	TRBV7-2	TRBJ2-2	.	CASSPMGQGNTGELFF	TGTGCCAGCAGCCCCATGGGACAGGGGAACACCGGGGAGCTGTTTTTT
TRBD1	TRBV6-2/TRBV6-3	TRBJ1-6	once	CASSATGPLPLHF	TGTGCCAGCAGTGCGACAGGGCCTTTGCCCCTCCACTTT
TRBD1	TRBV7-9	TRBJ2-5	.	CASSWDRAGGWYQETQYF	TGTGCCAGCAGCTGGGACAGGGCAGGTGGCTGGTACCAAGAGACCCAGTACTTC
TRBD1	TRBV7-2	TRBJ2-5	.	CASRQTGAQETQYF	TGTGCCAGCAGACAGACAGGGGCCCAAGAGACCCAGTACTTC
TRBD1	TRBV29-1	TRBJ2-1	.	CSVEIPGTGSYNEQFF	TGCAGCGTTGAAATTCCCGGGACAGGATCCTACAATGAGCAGTTCTTC
.	TRBV10-3	TRBJ2-7	.	CAISRGGDSYEQYF	TGTGCCATCAGTCGGGGCGGGGACTCCTACGAGCAGTACTTC
.	TRBV24-1	TRBJ2-2	.	CATQGPGELFF	TGTGCCACCCAGGGGCCCGGGGAGCTGTTTTTT
TRBD1	TRBV6-2/TRBV6-3	TRBJ2-3	.	CASSDRAPTDTQYF	TGTGCCAGCAGTGACAGGGCTCCCACAGATACGCAGTATTTT